This T cell receptor beta chain derives from a study of human T cells and chemical hapten exposure. Across the whole study: TCR yields per sample varied, mainly owing to small pooled library volume differences.

It was unfractionated whole blood from which total RNA was extracted. The germline V gene has CDR1 KGHSH and CDR2 LQKENI. Trimming cost V 4 bases and J 6 bases, with 10 bases left between them. The CDR3 extends over 13 amino acids. This clonotype was recorded a few times. One base away lies a much larger clone, so this may be a sequencing read error. Individual cDNA molecules (in the library) carried attached unique molecular identifiers. TCRdb re-called the 5' RACE reads through MiXCR, storing one row per CDR3 protein. The sample has 150,000 or so distinct CDR3 sequences; about 4% are singletons. The chain couples TRBV18 to TRBJ1-5, with unresolved D. This sequence originates from a female donor in good health. This chain's CDR3 is CASSLDGSQPQHF. The DNA for the CDR3 is TGTGCCAGCTCACTCGACGGGTCTCAGCCCCAGCATTTT.